This record concerns one T cell receptor beta chain sequence. The antigen is not known. This CDR3 has 15 residues. Per germline, CDR1 LNHDA and CDR2 SQIVND (reference sequence). V was clipped by 3 bases and J by 0 bases; unmatched bases: 2. This specimen comes from a study of OX40 agonist ivuxolimab in advanced cancers. Across the whole study: An anti-OX40 (CD134) antibody with agonistic activity, ivuxolimab, was administered to patients. The patients received ivuxolimab by intravenous route every 2 weeks at 0.01 to 10 mg/kg. The study, taken as a whole, reports: Circulating CD4+ and CD8+ T cells showed clonal expansion by week 6 at 0.1 to 3.0 mg/kg.

Repertoires were generated with immunoSEQ multiplex PCR, while TCRdb's copy carries only in-frame clones and drops some. The data contain nearly 80,000 clones, approximately 94% of them seen just once; the ten biggest clones take up over 9%. The sample here was CD4+ or CD8+ T cells sorted from blood, taken in a trial of the OX40 agonist ivuxolimab. The V call is TRBV19, the J call TRBJ2-3, with TRBD2 identical over 8 bases. This sequence was found in an adult with an advanced solid tumor such as melanoma, head and neck, liver or kidney cancer. This CDR3 is CASSMASGSTDTQYF. CDR3 coding DNA: TGTGCCAGTAGTATGGCTAGCGGGAGCACAGATACGCAGTATTTT.